This T cell receptor (beta chain) came from a study of cytomegalovirus exposure and HLA in healthy donors. Points from the study as a whole: Later analysis found that TCR beta chains associated with HLA were more clonally expanded than other, equally common chains. There were 150 or so TCR beta chains listed as cytomegalovirus-associated. In a later analysis, a missense DCLRE1C variant was linked to TCR beta V- and J-gene trimming. Reported results showed that the classifier diagnosed cytomegalovirus status with high specificity and sensitivity.

In regard to this clone: What it recognizes is unknown.

Losses at the gene ends were 0 bases for V and 1 base for J; bases not matched to a gene: 5. Germline assignment: CDR1 MNHEY and CDR2 SVGAGI. The CDR3 has 16 residues. In the PCR, 60 Vbeta and 13 Jbeta primers were used. Repertoires were generated with immunoSEQ multiplex PCR, while TCRdb's copy carries only in-frame clones and drops some. Among about 170,000 clones listed, under 80% were seen once. Material: PBMCs. This clonotype was sampled from a man aged 35 to 55 in good health and CMV-seronegative. V and J are TRBV6-5 and TRBJ2-5; TRBD1 matches 7 bases. CDR3 loop: CASSYSSAGGQETQYF. CDR3 in DNA: TGTGCCAGCAGTTACTCGTCAGCAGGGGGCCAAGAGACCCAGTACTTC.